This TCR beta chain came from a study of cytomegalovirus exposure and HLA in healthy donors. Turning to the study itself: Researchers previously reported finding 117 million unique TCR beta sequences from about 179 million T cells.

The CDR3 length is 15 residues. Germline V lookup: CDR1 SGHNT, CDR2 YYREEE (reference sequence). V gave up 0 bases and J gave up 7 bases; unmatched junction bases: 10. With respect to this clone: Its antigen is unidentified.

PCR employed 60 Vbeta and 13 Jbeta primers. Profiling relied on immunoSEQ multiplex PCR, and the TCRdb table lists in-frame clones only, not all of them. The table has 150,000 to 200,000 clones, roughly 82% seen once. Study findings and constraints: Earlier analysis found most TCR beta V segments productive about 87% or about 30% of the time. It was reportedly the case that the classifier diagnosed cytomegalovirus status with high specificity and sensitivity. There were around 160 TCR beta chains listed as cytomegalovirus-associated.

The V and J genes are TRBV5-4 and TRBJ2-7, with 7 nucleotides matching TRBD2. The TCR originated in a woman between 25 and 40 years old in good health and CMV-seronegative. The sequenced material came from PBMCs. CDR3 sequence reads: CASSLGAGRAWEQYF. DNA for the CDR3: TGTGCCAGCAGCTTGGGAGCGGGACGGGCATGGGAGCAGTACTTC.